The entry below describes one TCR beta chain. Per the germline V gene, CDR1 is MNHEY and CDR2 is SVGAGI. V was trimmed by 3 bases and J by 0 bases, leaving 7 bases between them. The CDR3 contains 14 residues. This entry comes from a study of glioma-infiltrating T cells after dendritic cell vaccination. This table comes from immunoSEQ multiplex PCR, and its TCRdb copy is limited to in-frame clones, with some not included. The sample contains roughly 100,000 clones, 80% to 90% of which appear only once. Blood PBMC samples: pre-vaccination, two weeks post third vaccination, and at tumor progression. This rearrangement joins TRBV6-5 to TRBJ2-3; D may be TRBD2 (5 bases). This clonotype was obtained from a human donor with glioblastoma. The material sequenced was blood, taken before dendritic cell vaccination. CDR3 amino acids: CASSYRTSTDTQYF. The CDR3 DNA follows: TGTGCCAGCAGTTATCGGACTAGCACAGATACGCAGTATTTT.